This T cell receptor (beta chain) was retrieved from a study of blood T cell repertoires in COVID-19. Study background: The study drew acute and convalescent COVID-19 samples from the United States, Italy and Spain. From T cells, B-cell-depleted T cells, or PBMCs came the material, which was cDNA or gDNA.

The CDR3 length is 16 residues. Per germline, CDR1 WSHSY and CDR2 SAAADI. V dropped 7 bases and J dropped 2 bases, with 21 bases sitting between them. Per the original methods: Estimation of nucleated cell counts was performed using reference gene primer amplification. Assay: immunoSEQ multiplex PCR; the TCRdb copy retains only in-frame clones and omits some. V, J and clone size were drawn from that table, and D and trimming were deduced from the DNA. The sample contains about 370,000 clones, about 89% of which appear only once. Recruited during active infection, patients (from Seattle) were subsequently followed longitudinally.

The chain combines TRBV10-2 with TRBJ2-7; tentatively, D is TRBD2 (6 bases). This receptor was taken from a woman younger than 45 with COVID-19, enrolled during active disease. The sample was peripheral blood. The CDR3 here is CASTVLTSRATYEQYF. The CDR3 DNA is TGCGCCAGCACCGTCTTGACTAGTCGGGCAACCTACGAGCAGTACTTC.